The 15 T cell receptor beta chains listed next were all sequenced from one sample in a study of blood T cells in healthy people across ages (dated by TCRdb to the mid-2010s). The library was produced with 5' RACE. These reads were obtained on an Illumina HiSeq 2500. A second PCR of roughly 7 to 11 cycles was performed with a sample-barcoded 5' primer and a J-beta primer mix. TCRdb reran the public reads through fastp at Q25 and MiXCR, keeping productive beta chains. Each entry merges the rows of one CDR3 protein and shows their most common DNA and genes. The sample records about 720,000 distinct CDR3 sequences, around 25% of which are singletons. The ten biggest clones cover more than 3% of the sample. The sample was also linked to a second study, of T cells of mothers and their children.

Sequencing input: blood. The receptors were sampled from a boy between 5 and 17 years old in good health.

This chain uses TRBV5-5 with TRBJ2-2; 7 bases match TRBD1. The CDR3 is 16 amino acids. Trimming removed 3 bases from V and 2 bases from J; junction bases left unmatched: 7. CDR1 is SGHKS and CDR2 is YYEKEE in the germline V gene (reference sequence). CDR3 nucleotides: TGTGCCAGCAGCTCCCTCGACAGGGAAAACACCGGGGAGCTGTTTTTT. It yields the protein CASSSLDRENTGELFF.

Of note for this clonotype: Mismatch with germline at one junction end may stem from a read error. CDR3 sequence: CASSTEGVAKNIQSF. DNA for the CDR3: TGTGCCAGCTCCACGGAGGGGGTAGCCAAAAACATTCAGTCCTTC. The chain uses TRBV18 and TRBJ2-4; D is possibly TRBD1 or TRBD2 (6 bases each). Germline CDR1 KGHSH, CDR2 LQKENI. The CDR3 contains 15 residues.

A few counts support this clonotype. The chain links TRBV29-1 to TRBJ2-3; no clear D. From germline, CDR1 is SQVTM and CDR2 ANQGSEA. The CDR3 contains 12 residues. V lost 7 bases and J lost 6, with 14 bases in between. CDR3 amino acids: CSAHLDRDTQYF. In DNA, the CDR3 is TGCAGCGCCCACTTGGACCGGGATACGCAGTATTTT.

This clonotype was recorded a few times. V gene TRBV5-1 combines with J gene TRBJ2-3; tentatively, D is TRBD1 (6 bases). V shed 0 bases and J shed 8 bases, with 19 bases lying between them. CDR1 is SGHRS, CDR2 YFSETQ, per germline. This CDR3 is 16 amino acids long. The CDR3 bases are TGCGCCAGCAGCTTGGCCGGTGGGACAAGAGTCGTTACGCAGTATTTT. As protein: CASSLAGGTRVVTQYF.

The table lists this clonotype with a few counts. The J gene is TRBJ2-1, the V gene TRBV27; 11 nucleotides match TRBD1. CDR3 length equals 15 residues. Germline CDR1 is MNHEY and CDR2 is SMNVEV (reference sequence). V lost 6 bases and J lost 3; bases outside the gene matches: 4. The DNA of the CDR3 is TGTGCCAGCAGCATCGGGACAGGGGGCTACAATGAGCAGTTCTTC. It yields the protein CASSIGTGGYNEQFF.

This clonotype was picked up many times. The chain is built from TRBV7-8 and TRBJ2-3; 12 bases are a match to TRBD2. Looked up from germline, CDR1 is SGHVS and CDR2 is FQNEAQ. This CDR3 comprises 14 residues. V lost 6 bases, J lost 6 bases, and 4 bases stayed unmatched. The CDR3 DNA follows: TGTGCCAGCAGTCCCGGACTAGCGGGGGATACGCAGTATTTT. Its translation: CASSPGLAGDTQYF. The whole variable domain, filled in from reference TRBV7-8 and TRBJ2-3, reads GAGVSQSPRYKVAKRGQDVALRCDPISGHVSLFWYQQALGQGPEFLTYFQNEAQLDKSGLPSDRFFAERPEGSVSTLKIQRTQQEDSAVYLCASSPGLAGDTQYFGPGTRLTVL.

In its sample, this clonotype was seen a few times. This rearrangement joins TRBV20-1 to TRBJ1-1, with a possible D match to TRBD1 (5 bases). V was cut by 1 base and J by 2 bases, with 23 bases left in between. This CDR3 region has 18 residues. Germline loops: CDR1 DFQATT, CDR2 SNEGSKA (reference sequence). The CDR3 DNA is TGCAGTGCTAGAGGGATCTATTGGGGCGTCGGCGTCAACACTGAAGCTTTCTTT. Its protein is CSARGIYWGVGVNTEAFF.

The rearrangement joins TRBV7-2 to TRBJ1-2; TRBD1 agrees at 9 bases. V lost 2 bases and J lost 3; bases outside the gene matches: 4. The CDR3 is 15 amino acids. Per germline, CDR1 SGHTA and CDR2 FQGNSA. The CDR3 protein is CASSLRTGGDYGYTF. In DNA form, the CDR3 reads TGTGCCAGCAGCTTAAGAACAGGGGGCGACTATGGCTACACCTTC.

In this sample, this clonotype turned up a few times. V is TRBV11-2 and J is TRBJ1-4; 7 bases align to TRBD1. The J segment lost 0 bases and the V segment lost 3 bases, leaving 1 base of the junction unmatched. Germline CDR1 is SGHAT and CDR2 is FQNNGV. The CDR3 extends over 15 amino acids. The chain's CDR3 is CASSFRGTTNEKLFF. The CDR3 DNA sequence: TGTGCCAGCAGCTTCAGGGGGACAACTAATGAAAAACTGTTTTTT.

Only a few counts were recorded for this clonotype. V usage is TRBV7-3 and J usage is TRBJ2-7; weak D call: TRBD1 (5 bases). The germline V gene has CDR1 SGHTA and CDR2 FQGTGA. This CDR3 is built from 14 residues. V lost 5 bases to trimming and J lost 0 bases, with 11 bases between them. CDR3 DNA sequence: TGTGCCAGCAGCCCGGACACTTACTCCTACGAGCAGTACTTC. Translation: CASSPDTYSYEQYF.

In this sample, this clonotype turned up a few times. The CDR3 DNA reads TGTGCCAGCAGCTTAGCAGGGGGCTTCTCTGGGGCCAACGTCCTGACTTTC. Translated: CASSLAGGFSGANVLTF. This chain uses TRBV7-8 with TRBJ2-6, with TRBD1 identical over 7 bases. From germline, CDR1 is SGHVS and CDR2 FQNEAQ. V gave up 0 bases and J gave up 0 bases; unmatched junction bases: 2. The CDR3 has 17 residues.

This clonotype was observed a handful of times. The chain recombines TRBV4-3 with TRBJ2-1; TRBD2 is a possible D gene (5 bases). The DNA end is more similar to TRBJ2-7, so the J call may be wrong. The CDR3 has 14 amino acids. The V gene's germline CDR1 is LGHNA and CDR2 YSLEER. CDR3 bases: TGCGCCAGCAGCCATACTCGAACGGGATACGAGCAGTACTTC. Amino acids: CASSHTRTGYEQYF.

V usage is TRBV3-1 and J usage is TRBJ1-3; a weak D match, TRBD1 (5 bases). The CDR3 spans 17 residues. V was pared by 5 bases and J by 0 bases, with 17 bases between. Germline V gives CDR1 LGHDT, CDR2 YNNKEL (reference sequence). The CDR3 DNA reads TGTGCCAGCAGCTTGCGCCGGGACGGTTACTCTGGAAACACCATATATTTT. Encoded protein: CASSLRRDGYSGNTIYF. The full variable domain, completed using reference TRBV3-1 and TRBJ1-3, is DTAVSQTPKYLVTQMGNDKSIKCEQNLGHDTMYWYKQDSKKFLKIMFSYNNKELIINETVPNRFSPKSPDKAHLNLHINSLELGDSAVYFCASSLRRDGYSGNTIYFGEGSWLTVV.

This clonotype occurred a few times. This chain joins TRBV7-2 and TRBJ2-6; D uncertain. The length of the CDR3 is 14 residues. Trimming stripped 10 bases from V and 2 bases from J, with 12 bases between. Germline CDR1 and CDR2: SGHTA and FQGNSA. The CDR3 region has the DNA TGTGCCAATAGCTTGTCAACTGGGGCCAACGTCCTGACTTTC. It specifies CANSLSTGANVLTF.

The rearrangement joins TRBV29-1 to TRBJ2-1; tentatively, D is TRBD1 (6 bases). Germline-derived CDR1 and CDR2 are SQVTM and ANQGSEA. The germline V and J ends were trimmed by 6 bases and 4 bases, with 13 bases remaining between them. The CDR3 spans 13 residues. The CDR3 here is CSVSRQAYNEQFF. The CDR3, as DNA: TGCAGCGTCAGCAGACAGGCATACAATGAGCAGTTCTTC.